The sequence of this T cell receptor (beta chain) was determined in a study of glioma-infiltrating T cells. CDR1 and CDR2 from the germline V gene are SEHNR and FQNEAQ (reference sequence). The length of the CDR3 is 15 residues. Trimming removed 7 bases from V and 1 base from J; junction bases left unmatched: 6. As to this clonotype: Its antigen is still unknown.

Study-wide results and caveats: Non-neoplastic patients had below-expected tissue-blood divergence, while all gliomas exceeded expectation. Very few CDR3 sequences were shared between tissue and blood.

TCR alpha and beta CDR3 regions were amplified from RNA using iRepertoire nested multiplex PCR. TCRdb called the multiplex PCR reads again in MiXCR, with one record for every CDR3 protein. Here the sample spans 300,000 to 450,000 distinct CDR3 sequences, roughly two fifths being singletons. The chain is built from TRBV7-9 and TRBJ2-3; 9 bases fit TRBD1. The sequence was obtained from a human donor with low-grade glioma or glioblastoma, undergoing nonglioma brain surgery, or in good health (not recorded which). Sequencing was done on a sample of glioma tissue, nonneoplastic brain tissue, or PBMCs (not recorded which). The CDR3 nucleotides read TGTGCCAGCACCAGGGACAGGGCCGGCACAGATACGCAGTATTTT. Amino acids: CASTRDRAGTDTQYF.